The entry below describes one T cell receptor (beta chain). Antigen unknown. This sample was taken from a study of CD8 T cells in Susac syndrome. Notes on the study in general: In TEMRA cells and active patients, CD8+ clonal expansion in Susac reached its peak.

When the RNA was reverse transcribed, random hexamers were used with an input of about 0.5 to 1 ug. TCRdb used MiXCR to reprocess the immunoSEQ multiplex PCR reads, holding one entry per CDR3 protein. This table holds around 150,000 distinct CDR3 sequences, approximately 95% found once. CDR1 and CDR2 (germline): LNHNV, YYDKDF (reference sequence). The length of the CDR3 is 15 residues. With 4 bases removed from V and 2 bases from J, the gap between germline ends came to 15 bases. This TCR derives from a human donor with Susac syndrome. Material: CD8+ T cells from PBMCs. The chain joins TRBV15 to TRBJ2-7, with D perhaps TRBD2 (5 bases). The CDR3 region is CATSIQAAPTYEQYF. The CDR3 DNA is TGTGCCACCAGCATCCAAGCGGCCCCAACCTACGAGCAGTACTTC.